Listed below are T cell receptor beta chains from one sample, sequenced in a study of blood T cell repertoires in COVID-19. Some clones are missing from TCRdb's copy, which holds only in-frame ones; the method was immunoSEQ multiplex PCR. This sample has 45,000 to 60,000 clones, with roughly nine tenths found just once. The material sequenced was peripheral blood. These receptors were taken from a man aged 50-59 years with acute or convalescent COVID-19. CDR3s include the opening cysteine and the closing phenylalanine or tryptophan. The D gene is left open where the match is weak. Clone size is stated in some rows and not others, as once, few, many or a class when expanded.

TRBJ2-1 NA TRBV20-1 NA CSASLRFSSYNEQFF TGCAGTGCTAGTCTACGCTTTAGCTCCTACAATGAGCAGTTCTTC
TRBJ1-2 NA TRBV5-1 NA CASSLVGAAGDGYTF TGCGCCAGCAGCTTGGTAGGGGCGGCAGGTGATGGCTACACCTTC
TRBJ2-7 NA TRBV5-4 TRBD1 CANWSGTGGSYEQYF TGTGCCAACTGGTCCGGGACAGGGGGTTCCTACGAGCAGTACTTC
TRBJ1-2 NA TRBV6-5 NA CASSIGGDYGYTF TGTGCCAGCAGCATCGGCGGCGACTATGGCTACACCTTC
TRBJ1-1 NA TRBV19 NA CASSMREGGNEAFF TGTGCCAGTAGTATGAGGGAGGGGGGTAATGAAGCTTTCTTT
TRBJ1-5 once TRBV3-1/TRBV3-2 TRBD1 CASSPFKPTGGPVGNQPQHF TGTGCCAGCAGCCCCTTCAAACCGACAGGGGGCCCGGTAGGCAATCAGCCCCAGCATTTT
TRBJ2-2 few TRBV5-1 NA CASGTQGNTGELFF TGCGCCAGCGGAACACAGGGGAACACCGGGGAGCTGTTTTTT
TRBJ2-5 NA TRBV24-1 TRBD2 CATSDSRDAGGTQYF TGTGCCACCAGTGATTCACGGGACGCGGGGGGGACCCAGTACTTC
TRBJ1-2 NA TRBV2 NA CASSEGGVLYGYTF TGTGCCAGCAGTGAAGGCGGGGTTCTCTATGGCTACACCTTC
TRBJ1-2 once TRBV14 NA CASSQERHYGYTF TGTGCCAGCAGCCAAGAGCGGCACTATGGCTACACCTTC
TRBJ2-5 NA TRBV7-2 NA CASSSPGKETQYF TGTGCCAGCAGCTCCCCAGGGAAAGAGACCCAGTACTTC
TRBJ1-2 once TRBV19 TRBD1 CASSIEGDRVGYTF TGTGCCAGTAGTATAGAAGGGGACAGGGTTGGCTACACCTTC
TRBJ2-4 NA TRBV5-6 NA CASSWRRGVRNIQYF TGTGCCAGCAGCTGGAGGAGAGGTGTCAGGAACATTCAGTACTTC
TRBJ1-6 NA TRBV18 TRBD1 CASSPPAGGNSPLHF TGTGCCAGCTCACCACCCGCAGGGGGTAATTCACCCCTCCACTTT
TRBJ2-7 NA TRBV14 TRBD2 CARMGLAGVVDYEQYF TGTGCCAGAATGGGGCTAGCGGGAGTGGTGGACTACGAGCAGTACTTC
TRBJ2-1 NA TRBV4-1 TRBD2 CASSQGPLAGGGGEQFF TGCGCCAGCAGCCAAGGACCCCTAGCGGGAGGGGGCGGTGAGCAGTTCTTC
TRBJ2-7 NA TRBV14 NA CASSRLVSVEQYF TGTGCCAGCAGCCGACTAGTGTCGGTCGAGCAGTACTTC
TRBJ1-1 NA TRBV28 NA CASSIPFLSRGEDTEAFF TGTGCCAGCAGTATACCCTTCCTCTCTAGGGGCGAGGACACTGAAGCTTTCTTT
TRBJ1-2 NA TRBV18 TRBD1 CASSPPGQTGGYTF TGTGCCAGCTCACCACCGGGACAGACCGGGGGCTACACCTTC
TRBJ2-5 NA TRBV11-2 NA CASSLGVETQYF TGTGCCAGCAGCTTAGGAGTTGAGACCCAGTACTTC
TRBJ2-7 once TRBV10-1 TRBD2 CASSEAGLGDYEQYF TGCGCCAGCAGTGAAGCGGGACTAGGTGACTACGAGCAGTACTTC
TRBJ1-4 NA TRBV3-1/TRBV3-2 TRBD1 CASRAGGQLFF TGTGCCAGCCGCGCAGGGGGGCAACTGTTTTTT
TRBJ1-2 NA TRBV10-3 TRBD1 CAISPGTEMGGYTF TGTGCCATCAGTCCCGGGACAGAAATGGGTGGCTACACCTTC
TRBJ2-3 NA TRBV14 NA CASSQQSSPTDTQYF TGTGCCAGCAGCCAGCAGAGTAGCCCCACAGATACGCAGTATTTT
TRBJ1-6 NA TRBV12-5 NA CASGLRSSYNSPLHF TGTGCTAGTGGTTTGCGTAGCTCCTATAATTCACCCCTCCACTTT
TRBJ2-5 NA TRBV30 NA CAWARETQYF TGTGCCTGGGCCCGGGAGACCCAGTACTTC
TRBJ2-1 NA TRBV7-6 TRBD2 CASSLVGLAGANEQFF TGTGCCAGCAGCTTAGTCGGACTAGCGGGAGCCAATGAGCAGTTCTTC
TRBJ2-7 once TRBV9 TRBD1 CASSARTGRGNEQYF TGTGCCAGCAGCGCCCGGACAGGGAGAGGGAACGAGCAGTACTTC
TRBJ2-5 NA TRBV5-1 NA CASSPRRPGETQYF TGCGCCAGCAGCCCACGGCGTCCCGGGGAGACCCAGTACTTC
TRBJ1-1 NA TRBV7-9 NA CASSSLGVGTEAFF TGTGCCAGCAGCTCACTCGGGGTAGGGACTGAAGCTTTCTTT
TRBJ2-7 once TRBV6-5 NA CASSSPSYEQYF TGTGCCAGCAGTTCCCCGAGTTACGAGCAGTACTTC
TRBJ1-6 NA TRBV7-6 TRBD1 CASSLRGQGASNSPLHF TGTGCCAGCAGCTTAAGGGGACAGGGGGCTTCTAATTCACCCCTCCACTTT
TRBJ2-7 NA TRBV27 TRBD2 CASSLTSGRLYEQYF TGTGCCAGCAGTTTAACCAGCGGGAGACTCTACGAGCAGTACTTC
TRBJ2-1 NA TRBV5-1 TRBD2 CASSLGEGPGNEQFF TGCGCCAGCAGCTTGGGGGAGGGCCCGGGCAATGAGCAGTTCTTC
TRBJ1-1 once TRBV15 TRBD1 CATSKVRQGGVNTEAFF TGTGCCACCAGCAAAGTACGACAGGGGGGTGTGAACACTGAAGCTTTCTTT
TRBJ1-2 NA TRBV6-5 NA CASRWGANYGYTF TGTGCCAGCCGATGGGGAGCTAACTATGGCTACACCTTC
TRBJ2-7 NA TRBV19 TRBD1 CASSKGTGWDEQYF TGTGCCAGTAGTAAGGGGACAGGGTGGGACGAGCAGTACTTC
TRBJ1-2 NA TRBV18 TRBD1 CASSPQNGQGAGGYTF TGTGCCAGCTCACCGCAAAACGGACAGGGGGCTGGGGGCTACACCTTC
TRBJ2-5 NA TRBV19 TRBD1 CASSADRGKETQYF TGTGCCAGTAGTGCGGACAGGGGGAAAGAGACCCAGTACTTC
TRBJ1-2 NA TRBV5-3 NA CARSPEEGPYGYTF TGTGCCAGAAGTCCTGAGGAGGGGCCCTATGGCTACACCTTC
TRBJ2-3 once TRBV5-1 TRBD1 CASSLDPDRVADTQYF TGCGCCAGCAGCTTAGATCCGGACAGGGTCGCAGATACGCAGTATTTT
TRBJ2-7 NA TRBV5-4 TRBD1 CASSLRTGRSYEQYF TGTGCCAGCAGCCTGAGGACAGGGAGATCCTACGAGCAGTACTTC
TRBJ2-2 NA TRBV3-1/TRBV3-2 NA CASSQGGWETGELFF TGTGCCAGCAGCCAAGGGGGCTGGGAAACCGGGGAGCTGTTTTTT
TRBJ2-5 once TRBV11-3 TRBD2 CASSLGAGEEETQYF TGTGCCAGCAGCTTGGGTGCGGGAGAAGAAGAGACCCAGTACTTC
TRBJ2-5 NA TRBV5-4 NA CASSLGARWPETQYF TGTGCCAGCAGCTTGGGGGCTCGGTGGCCGGAGACCCAGTACTTC
TRBJ2-3 NA TRBV14 TRBD2 CASSRLAADTQYF TGTGCCAGCAGCCGACTAGCCGCAGATACGCAGTATTTT
TRBJ1-2 few TRBV6-1 TRBD1 CASSEPTGTGRSGYTF TGTGCCAGCAGTGAGCCTACCGGGACAGGGCGGTCAGGGTACACCTTC
TRBJ2-1 NA TRBV27 NA CASSFTRVYNEQFF TGTGCCAGCAGTTTCACTAGAGTCTACAATGAGCAGTTCTTC
TRBJ1-2 NA TRBV7-9 TRBD1 CATASGQGKTAMYGYTF TGTGCAACCGCTTCAGGACAGGGGAAAACTGCAATGTATGGCTACACCTTC
TRBJ2-7 NA TRBV7-9 NA CASSLRGLEQYF TGTGCCAGCAGCTTAAGAGGACTGGAGCAGTACTTC
TRBJ2-7 NA TRBV5-1 TRBD2 CASSLGSSGYYEQYF TGCGCCAGCAGCTTGGGGTCTAGCGGCTACTACGAGCAGTACTTC